The table lists the clone carrying this TCR beta chain with many counts. This sample is drawn from a study of T cell repertoires in cytomegalovirus infection. This CDR3 contains 16 residues. The V end lost 1 base, the J end lost 2 bases, and 12 bases lay between the germline ends. Germline V gives CDR1 SGHTA, CDR2 FQGNSA. TCRdb independently ran MiXCR on the reads; one entry per CDR3 protein. The sample consists of 680,000 or so distinct CDR3 sequences, roughly 35% of them appearing once. This receptor was taken from a human donor in good health (CMV status not recorded). Some clones in this sample may be carry-over from other donors' samples. Sequencing was carried out using PBMCs. The gene calls are TRBV7-2 and TRBJ1-3; the D gene is possibly TRBD1 (5 bases). The CDR3 DNA reads TGTGCCAGCAGCTTAGAGGGCGAGGGGACTGGAAACACCATATATTTT. Encoded protein: CASSLEGEGTGNTIYF. Supplemented by reference TRBV7-2 and TRBJ1-3, the full variable domain reads GAGVSQSPSNKVTEKGKDVELRCDPISGHTALYWYRQSLGQGLEFLIYFQGNSAPDKSGLPSDRFSAERTGGSVSTLTIQRTQQEDSAVYLCASSLEGEGTGNTIYFGEGSWLTVV.